Following are 17 T cell receptor beta chains from one sample sequenced in a study of CD8 T cells in ankylosing spondylitis. General study results and limits: A TCR beta motif of several highly homologous variants appeared characteristic of ankylosing spondylitis blood.

TCRdb reprocessed the 5' RACE reads with MiXCR, giving one entry per CDR3 protein. The sample carries around 770,000 distinct CDR3 sequences, under 20% recorded once. For these receptors, no antigen is known. Sequences were obtained from blood, either unsorted or a sorted T cell fraction (not recorded which). These receptors all stem from a male donor with ankylosing spondylitis.

This clonotype was seen a handful of times. This chain joins TRBV6-6 and TRBJ2-1; tentatively, D is TRBD1 (5 bases). The CDR3 spans 13 residues. Per the germline V gene, CDR1 is MNHNY and CDR2 is SVGAGI (reference sequence). Trimming took 3 bases from V and 6 from J, leaving 9 bases between them. CDR3 in DNA: TGTGCCAGCAGTTATCCGGACATCAATGAGCAGTTCTTC. As protein: CASSYPDINEQFF.

This clonotype was seen only a few times. The gene calls are TRBV7-9 and TRBJ2-7; 7 nucleotides align to TRBD2. The germline CDR1 and CDR2 sequences are SEHNR and FQNEAQ (reference sequence). V was clipped by 4 bases and J by 3 bases; unmatched bases: 12. CDR3 length: 16 residues. CDR3 in amino acids: CASSSPFASGDYEQYF. The DNA for the CDR3 is TGTGCCAGCAGCTCCCCCTTCGCTAGCGGCGACTACGAGCAGTACTTC.

The chain employs TRBV15 and TRBJ2-5; D ambiguous. The CDR3 loop spans 12 amino acids. CDR1 LNHNV and CDR2 YYDKDF come from the germline V gene (reference sequence). Trimming took off 2 bases at V and 3 bases at J, with 4 bases between the two ends. The CDR3 loop reads CATSRSKETQYF. The CDR3 DNA reads as TGTGCCACCAGCAGATCTAAAGAGACCCAGTACTTC.

The chain recombines TRBV3-1 with TRBJ2-7; D tentatively fits TRBD1 or TRBD2 (5 bases each). Germline CDR1 is LGHDT and CDR2 is YNNKEL (reference sequence). This CDR3 has 15 residues. Trimming took 1 base from V and 0 from J, leaving 10 bases between them. The CDR3 DNA follows: TGTGCCAGCAGCCAAGGGGGGACCCTCTCCTACGAGCAGTACTTC. This translates into CASSQGGTLSYEQYF.

Here the CDR3 reads CASSLRVAGVEDTQYF. The CDR3 region has the DNA TGTGCCAGCAGTTTAAGGGTGGCGGGAGTGGAAGATACGCAGTATTTT. The chain joins TRBV27 to TRBJ2-3; 7 positions match TRBD2. Per germline, CDR1 MNHEY and CDR2 SMNVEV (reference sequence). The CDR3 contains 16 residues. J gave up 5 bases and V 2 bases, and 10 bases lay outside the gene matches.

The chain is built from TRBV2 and TRBJ2-2; the match to TRBD2 covers 8 bases. CDR1 SNHLY and CDR2 FYNNEI come from the germline V gene. V lost 8 bases, J lost 6 bases, and 17 bases stayed unmatched. This CDR3 contains 17 residues. The CDR3 loop reads CASEGGLGTRGPGELFF. Written as DNA, the CDR3 is TGTGCCAGCGAAGGGGGTTTAGGGACTAGAGGCCCCGGGGAGCTGTTTTTT.

The chain employs TRBV6-1 and TRBJ1-5; D is unresolved. From germline, CDR1 is MNHNS and CDR2 SASEGT. V shed 4 bases and J shed 7 bases, with 17 bases lying between them. The CDR3 consists of 15 residues. CDR3 coding DNA: TGTGCCAGCAGTGTAGTAGGGCGAAGGGAACAGCCCCAGCATTTT. Protein: CASSVVGRREQPQHF.

The CDR3 loop reads CASSQEISGRAVYNEQFF. In nucleotides, the CDR3 is TGCGCCAGCAGCCAAGAGATTAGCGGGAGGGCCGTTTACAATGAGCAGTTCTTC. The chain uses TRBV4-1 and TRBJ2-1, with 11 positions matching TRBD2. CDR3 size: 18 residues. Germline CDR1 reads MGHRA; CDR2 reads YSYEKL. After removal of 0 bases from V and 4 bases from J, the junction contained 8 bases not matched to a gene.

The CDR3 DNA follows: TGTGCCAGCAGTTACCCCCCTTATGAGCAGTTCTTC. This translates into CASSYPPYEQFF. This chain uses TRBV6-2 or TRBV6-3 with TRBJ2-1; D is uncertain. The CDR3 runs to 12 residues. From germline, CDR1 is MNHEY and CDR2 SVGEGT. The V end lost 2 bases, the J end lost 8 bases, and 7 bases lay between the germline ends.

This clonotype occurred a few times. This sequence joins TRBV7-3 and TRBJ2-3, with 8 bases matching TRBD2. There are 16 residues in the CDR3. J gave up 0 bases and V 3 bases, and 5 bases lay outside the gene matches. The germline V gene has CDR1 SGHTA and CDR2 FQGTGA. The CDR3 DNA follows: TGTGCCAGCAGCTTGTCAGTAGCGGGGAGCACAGATACGCAGTATTTT. Translated, it gives CASSLSVAGSTDTQYF.

This clonotype was seen a handful of times. This chain links TRBV7-8 with TRBJ2-1; D gene uncertain. CDR1 SGHVS and CDR2 FQNEAQ come from the germline V gene. Trimming shortened V by 5 bases and J by 6 bases, and 20 bases separated the two germline ends. The CDR3 is made up of 16 amino acids. In DNA, the CDR3 is TGTGCCAGCAGCGGGGAAAGGTCCCCAATATTCAATGAGCAGTTCTTC. Translation gives CASSGERSPIFNEQFF. The full variable domain, rest sourced from reference TRBV7-8 and TRBJ2-1, is GAGVSQSPRYKVAKRGQDVALRCDPISGHVSLFWYQQALGQGPEFLTYFQNEAQLDKSGLPSDRFFAERPEGSVSTLKIQRTQQEDSAVYLCASSGERSPIFNEQFFGPGTRLTVL.

This clonotype was detected many times. The chain carries TRBV19 and TRBJ1-5, with D possibly TRBD1 on 5 matching bases. The ends were cut back, 3 bases at V and 4 bases at J, with 7 bases in the middle. CDR3 size: 13 residues. Germline V CDR1 and CDR2: LNHDA, SQIVND (reference sequence). Written as DNA, the CDR3 is TGTGCCAGTAGTATGACAGAGAATCAGCCCCAGCATTTT. Translated: CASSMTENQPQHF.

The chain carries TRBV20-1 and TRBJ2-3; TRBD2 matches 8 bases. Trimming took 4 bases from V and 0 from J; bases not matched to a gene: 3. The CDR3 runs 14 residues. CDR1 is DFQATT, CDR2 SNEGSKA, per germline (reference sequence). CDR3 DNA sequence: TGCAGTGCTACACTAGCGGCTAGCACAGATACGCAGTATTTT. Amino acids: CSATLAASTDTQYF.

The rearrangement links TRBV12-3 or TRBV12-4 to TRBJ2-3; D gene ambiguous. There are 12 residues in the CDR3. V gave up 2 bases and J gave up 9 bases, with 9 bases separating them. The CDR3 reads CASSLWAWTQYF. CDR3 nucleotide sequence: TGTGCCAGCAGTTTATGGGCCTGGACGCAGTATTTT.

This clonotype was detected a few times. The CDR3 sequence: CASSLDQGFGYTF. CDR3 nucleotide sequence: TGCGCCAGCAGCTTGGACCAGGGATTCGGCTACACCTTC. V is TRBV5-1 and J is TRBJ1-2; tentative D call: TRBD1 (5 bases). CDR1 SGHRS and CDR2 YFSETQ come from the germline V gene. The length of the CDR3 is 13 residues. The V and J ends lost 0 bases and 8 bases respectively, with 11 bases between them.

This clonotype appeared many times. The V gene is TRBV29-1, the J gene TRBJ2-1; 7 bases agree with TRBD2. Germline values: CDR1 SQVTM, CDR2 ANQGSEA. With 4 bases clipped from V and 7 bases from J, the junction kept 16 bases outside the gene matches. CDR3 length equals 16 residues. The CDR3 sequence is CSVAGLADRDGNEQFF. In DNA, the CDR3 is TGCAGCGTTGCAGGGCTAGCGGATCGGGATGGGAATGAGCAGTTCTTC.

There are a few counts of this clonotype. The chain couples TRBV4-1 to TRBJ2-2; D unclear. The CDR3 covers 16 residues. Trimming pared 0 bases from V and 9 bases from J, leaving 17 bases between. CDR1 is MGHRA, CDR2 YSYEKL, per germline. As DNA, the CDR3 is TGCGCCAGCAGCCAAGATCCGTACGCCACAACCTGGGAGCTGTTTTTT. Its translation is CASSQDPYATTWELFF.